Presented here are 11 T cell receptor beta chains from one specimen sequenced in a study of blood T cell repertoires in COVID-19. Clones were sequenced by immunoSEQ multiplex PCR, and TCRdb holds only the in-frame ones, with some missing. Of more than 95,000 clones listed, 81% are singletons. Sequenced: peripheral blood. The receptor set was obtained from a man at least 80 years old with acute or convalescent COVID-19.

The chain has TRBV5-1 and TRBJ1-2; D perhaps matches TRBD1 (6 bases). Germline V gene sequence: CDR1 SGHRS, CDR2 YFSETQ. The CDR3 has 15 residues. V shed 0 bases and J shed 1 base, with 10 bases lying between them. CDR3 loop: CASSLDGQLNYGYTF. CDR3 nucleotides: TGCGCCAGCAGCTTGGATGGACAGCTTAACTATGGCTACACCTTC. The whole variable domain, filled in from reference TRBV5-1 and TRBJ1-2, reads KAGVTQTPRYLIKTRGQQVTLSCSPISGHRSVSWYQQTPGQGLQFLFEYFSETQRNKGNFPGRFSGRQFSNSRSEMNVSTLELGDSALYLCASSLDGQLNYGYTFGSGTRLTVV.

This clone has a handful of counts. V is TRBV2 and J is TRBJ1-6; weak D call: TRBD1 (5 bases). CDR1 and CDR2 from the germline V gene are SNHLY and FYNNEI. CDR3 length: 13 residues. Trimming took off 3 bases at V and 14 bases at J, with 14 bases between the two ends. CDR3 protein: CASSDQGPRALHF. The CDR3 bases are TGTGCCAGCAGTGACCAGGGCCCCAGGGCCCTCCACTTT.

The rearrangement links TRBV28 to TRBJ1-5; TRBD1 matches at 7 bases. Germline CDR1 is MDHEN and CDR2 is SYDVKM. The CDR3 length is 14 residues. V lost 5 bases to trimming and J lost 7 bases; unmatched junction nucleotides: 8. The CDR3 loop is CASSPDRVGQPQHF. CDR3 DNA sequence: TGTGCCAGCAGTCCCGACAGGGTAGGGCAGCCCCAGCATTTT.

CDR3 sequence reads: CASSPDYPGEQYF. CDR3 sequence (DNA): TGTGCCAGCAGCCCGGACTATCCCGGCGAGCAGTACTTC. The gene calls are TRBV7-8 and TRBJ2-7; D perhaps matches TRBD2 (6 bases). The CDR3 loop spans 13 amino acids. Per the germline V gene, CDR1 is SGHVS and CDR2 is FQNEAQ. Trimming removed 5 bases from V and 6 bases from J, with 14 bases in between.

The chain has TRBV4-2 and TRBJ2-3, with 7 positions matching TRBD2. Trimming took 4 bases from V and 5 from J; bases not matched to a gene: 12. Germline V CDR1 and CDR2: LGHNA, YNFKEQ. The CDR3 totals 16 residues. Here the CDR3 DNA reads TGTGCCAGCAGCCTAGGAAGCGGGATTGTAGGAGATACGCAGTATTTT. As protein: CASSLGSGIVGDTQYF.

The CDR3 nucleotides read TGTGCCAGCAGCTATCCGGGACAGGGGGCACATGGCTACACCTTC. The encoded protein is CASSYPGQGAHGYTF. The chain recombines TRBV7-9 with TRBJ1-2; 12 bases fit TRBD1. The V and J ends lost 4 bases and 6 bases, in that order; junction bases with no gene match: 6. Germline values: CDR1 SEHNR, CDR2 FQNEAQ (reference sequence). There are 15 residues in the CDR3.

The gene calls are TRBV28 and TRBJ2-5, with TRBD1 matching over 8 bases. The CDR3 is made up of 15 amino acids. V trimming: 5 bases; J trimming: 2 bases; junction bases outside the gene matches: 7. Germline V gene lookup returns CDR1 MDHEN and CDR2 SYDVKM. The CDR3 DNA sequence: TGTGCCAGCAGTCCACGGACAGGGAAGCAAGAGACCCAGTACTTC. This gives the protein CASSPRTGKQETQYF.

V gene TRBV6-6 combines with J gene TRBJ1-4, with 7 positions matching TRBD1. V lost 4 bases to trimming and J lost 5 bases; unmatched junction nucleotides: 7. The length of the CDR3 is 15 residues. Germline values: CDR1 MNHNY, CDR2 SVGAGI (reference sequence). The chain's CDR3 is CASSSDRARNEKLFF. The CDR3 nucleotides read TGTGCCAGCAGTTCCGACAGGGCCCGAAATGAAAAACTGTTTTTT.

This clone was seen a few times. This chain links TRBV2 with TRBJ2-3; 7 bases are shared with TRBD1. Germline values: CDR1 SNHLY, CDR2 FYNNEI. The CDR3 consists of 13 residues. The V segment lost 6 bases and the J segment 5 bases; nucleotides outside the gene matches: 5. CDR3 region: CASRGTVVDTQYF. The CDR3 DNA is TGTGCCAGCAGAGGGACAGTCGTAGATACGCAGTATTTT.

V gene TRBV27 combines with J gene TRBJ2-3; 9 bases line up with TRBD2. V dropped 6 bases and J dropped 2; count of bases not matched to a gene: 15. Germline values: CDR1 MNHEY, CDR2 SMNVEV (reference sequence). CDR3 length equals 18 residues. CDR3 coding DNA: TGTGCCAGCAGACAGTTTAGTAGGCTAGCGGGGTACACAGATACGCAGTATTTT. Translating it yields CASRQFSRLAGYTDTQYF.

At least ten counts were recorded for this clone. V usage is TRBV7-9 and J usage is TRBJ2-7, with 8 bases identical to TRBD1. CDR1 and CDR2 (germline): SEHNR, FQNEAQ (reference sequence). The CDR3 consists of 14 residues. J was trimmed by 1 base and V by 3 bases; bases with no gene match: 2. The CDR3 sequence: CASSFGQGSYEQYF. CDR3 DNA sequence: TGTGCCAGCAGCTTTGGACAGGGATCCTACGAGCAGTACTTC. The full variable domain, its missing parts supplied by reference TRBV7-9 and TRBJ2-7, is DTGVSQNPRHKITKRGQNVTFRCDPISEHNRLYWYRQTLGQGPEFLTYFQNEAQLEKSRLLSDRFSAERPKGSFSTLEIQRTEQGDSAMYLCASSFGQGSYEQYFGPGTRLTVT.